This TCR beta chain is drawn from a study of T cells in Graves' hyperthyroidism and ophthalmopathy. In the study overall: Before any treatment, at initial diagnosis, peripheral blood was collected.

CDR1 is MGHRA and CDR2 is YSYEKL in the germline V gene. The J segment lost 3 bases and the V segment lost 0 bases, leaving 4 bases of the junction unmatched. The CDR3 is 15 residues long. Disease lasting under 3 months, a NOSPECS grade of at least 4, and a Clinical Activity Score of at least 3 were features of the ophthalmopathy patients. A few counts support this clonotype. Amplified TCR beta CDR3 regions came from RNA transcripts. The primer set for the first-round RT-PCR of the TCR CDR3 was HTBI. MiXCR was run by TCRdb on the multiplex PCR reads, yielding one entry per CDR3 protein. The sample includes hundreds of thousands of distinct CDR3 sequences, 14% to 15% of them seen just once.

This sequence originates from a woman aged 40 to 50 with Graves' ophthalmopathy. The rearrangement joins TRBV4-1 to TRBJ2-7, with TRBD2 matching over 8 bases. The sequenced sample consisted of blood. As DNA, the CDR3 is TGCGCCAGCAGCCAAGATAGCGGGGCCTTCTACGAGCAGTACTTC. Its protein product is CASSQDSGAFYEQYF.